These 29 T cell receptor beta chains were sequenced from one sample in a study of cytomegalovirus exposure and HLA in healthy donors. 13 Jbeta primers and 60 Vbeta primers were used for the PCR. TCRdb keeps only in-frame clones here, not all; method: immunoSEQ multiplex PCR. This table has around 93,000 clones, approximately 68% appearing once. Sequences were obtained from PBMCs. These receptor sequences come from a boy between 10 and 17 years old in good health and CMV-seropositive.

There are a few counts of this clone. The chain is built from TRBV21-1 and TRBJ2-4; TRBD1, the table's D call, was not compared with the DNA. TRBV21-1 is reported as a pseudogene. The CDR3 spans 14 residues. The CDR3 spells CASSTRQGGNIQYF. The CDR3 coding sequence is TGTGCCAGCAGCACCCGACAGGGGGGAAACATTCAGTACTTC.

This clone was seen only a few times. J is TRBJ1-1 and V is TRBV9; 10 nucleotides line up with TRBD1. Germline assignment: CDR1 SGDLS and CDR2 YYNGEE. J was trimmed by 7 bases and V by 6 bases; bases with no gene match: 9. This CDR3 is 14 amino acids long. The CDR3 DNA is TGTGCCAGCACCCGGGACAGGGGTTCGGGTGAAGCTTTCTTT. It is translated as CASTRDRGSGEAFF.

The chain combines TRBV5-1 with TRBJ1-3; 8 bases map to TRBD1. This CDR3 is built from 15 residues. The germline CDR1 and CDR2 sequences are SGHRS and YFSETQ. J gave up 4 bases and V 6 bases, and 9 bases lay outside the gene matches. The DNA for the CDR3 is TGCGCCAGCACCCGAGGGACAGGAACGGGAAACACCATATATTTT. Amino acid sequence: CASTRGTGTGNTIYF.

The chain employs TRBV9 and TRBJ2-7; D is uncertain. This CDR3 comprises 16 residues. CDR1 is SGDLS, CDR2 YYNGEE, per germline. The V end was cut by 3 bases, the J end by 3 bases, with 19 bases between. The CDR3 loop reads CASSALDRASSYEQYF. Written as DNA, the CDR3 is TGTGCCAGCAGCGCTCTAGACCGAGCTAGTAGCTACGAGCAGTACTTC. Drawing the rest from reference TRBV9 and TRBJ2-7, the complete variable domain is DSGVTQTPKHLITATGQRVTLRCSPRSGDLSVYWYQQSLDQGLQFLIQYYNGEERAKGNILERFSAQQFPDLHSELNLSSLELGDSALYFCASSALDRASSYEQYFGPGTRLTVT.

The V gene is TRBV2, the J gene TRBJ1-2; the match to TRBD1 covers 7 bases. V was pared by 4 bases and J by 8 bases, with 10 bases of the junction left unmatched. Germline V gives CDR1 SNHLY, CDR2 FYNNEI. CDR3 length: 14 amino acids. In DNA, the CDR3 is TGTGCCAGCAGTGTGTACAGGGGTACGGTGGGCTACACCTTC. This codes for CASSVYRGTVGYTF.

This sequence joins TRBV2 and TRBJ2-1; no clear D. With 7 bases removed from V and 4 bases from J, the gap between germline ends came to 14 bases. This CDR3 is built from 14 residues. The germline V gene has CDR1 SNHLY and CDR2 FYNNEI. The CDR3 sequence is CASTESYYYNEQFF. CDR3 nucleotide sequence: TGTGCCAGCACCGAGTCCTACTATTACAATGAGCAGTTCTTC.

This sequence joins TRBV6-1 and TRBJ1-5, with D hard to call. The V end lost 7 bases, the J end lost 0 bases, and 10 bases lay between the germline ends. This CDR3 spans 14 amino acids. The germline V gene has CDR1 MNHNS and CDR2 SASEGT. CDR3 nucleotide sequence: TGTGCCAGCAATATGGGAGGTAGCAATCAGCCCCAGCATTTT. It codes for CASNMGGSNQPQHF.

V usage is TRBV7-8 and J usage is TRBJ1-2, with D unclear. V was shortened by 6 bases and J by 7 bases, with 12 bases between the two germline ends. In germline, CDR1 is SGHVS, CDR2 FQNEAQ. The CDR3 is 12 amino acids. The CDR3 region is CASSTDLGGYTF. CDR3 nucleotide sequence: TGTGCCAGCAGTACAGATTTGGGTGGCTACACCTTC. The full variable domain, its missing parts supplied by reference TRBV7-8 and TRBJ1-2, is GAGVSQSPRYKVAKRGQDVALRCDPISGHVSLFWYQQALGQGPEFLTYFQNEAQLDKSGLPSDRFFAERPEGSVSTLKIQRTQQEDSAVYLCASSTDLGGYTFGSGTRLTVV.

Details on this clone: This same CDR3 is encoded by further DNA sequences in the sample. The chain is built from TRBV6-5 and TRBJ2-2, with D perhaps matching TRBD1 (5 bases). Per the germline V gene, CDR1 is MNHEY and CDR2 is SVGAGI. The length of the CDR3 is 14 residues. V was clipped by 6 bases and J by 1 base, with 9 bases between them. CDR3 in DNA: TGTGCCAGCAGAAGACAGAGGAACACCGGGGAGCTGTTTTTT. Translating gives CASRRQRNTGELFF.

The chain recombines TRBV29-1 with TRBJ2-7; a possible D gene is TRBD2 (5 bases). Trimming stripped 3 bases from V and 7 bases from J, with 7 bases between. Germline V gene sequence: CDR1 SQVTM, CDR2 ANQGSEA. This CDR3 region has 10 residues. CDR3 protein: CSVDRGEQYF. The CDR3 DNA is TGCAGCGTTGACCGAGGGGAGCAGTACTTC.

The chain joins TRBV6-5 to TRBJ2-5, with D perhaps TRBD1 (5 bases). The J call is uncertain, as TRBJ2-7 better fits the DNA end. CDR3 length: 16 residues. Germline lookup yields CDR1 MNHEY and CDR2 SVGAGI. This chain's CDR3 is CASSYLYRQSSYEQYF. DNA for the CDR3: TGTGCCAGCAGTTACTTGTACAGGCAAAGCTCCTACGAGCAGTACTTC.

The rearrangement joins TRBV27 to TRBJ2-3; 8 bases align to TRBD1. The CDR3 consists of 15 residues. Per the germline V gene, CDR1 is MNHEY and CDR2 is SMNVEV (reference sequence). Losses at the gene ends were 0 bases for V and 4 bases for J; bases not matched to a gene: 3. The CDR3 protein is CASSLSGQGPDTQYF. In DNA form, the CDR3 reads TGTGCCAGCAGTTTATCCGGACAGGGCCCAGATACGCAGTATTTT.

This clone has a handful of counts. The chain carries TRBV29-1 and TRBJ2-3, with 9 nucleotides matching TRBD2. Per the germline V gene, CDR1 is SQVTM and CDR2 is ANQGSEA. Trimming took 7 bases from V and 5 from J; bases not matched to a gene: 7. This CDR3 spans 13 amino acids. The CDR3 is CSATREGQDTQYF. CDR3 DNA: TGCAGCGCTACGCGGGAGGGCCAAGATACGCAGTATTTT.

This clone was counted a single time. The V and J genes are TRBV6-5 and TRBJ2-5; 9 positions match TRBD1. This CDR3 contains 16 residues. Germline loops: CDR1 MNHEY, CDR2 SVGAGI. V dropped 4 bases and J dropped 4; count of bases not matched to a gene: 10. The CDR3 here is CASSFIRGTGRETQYF. CDR3 coding DNA: TGTGCCAGCAGTTTTATTAGGGGGACAGGGAGAGAGACCCAGTACTTC.

The chain combines TRBV6-6 with TRBJ1-1, with D maybe TRBD1 (5 bases). Germline V gene data show CDR1 as MNHNY and CDR2 as SVGAGI (reference sequence). The CDR3 is made up of 14 amino acids. V was pared by 5 bases and J by 0 bases, with 10 bases between. CDR3 loop: CASSQGHLNTEAFF. The DNA of the CDR3 is TGTGCCAGCAGTCAAGGACACTTGAACACTGAAGCTTTCTTT.

V and J are TRBV7-2 and TRBJ2-7, with TRBD1 matching 8 bases. J gave up 4 bases and V 5 bases, and 4 bases lay outside the gene matches. This CDR3 has 13 amino acids. Germline CDR1 reads SGHTA; CDR2 reads FQGNSA. CDR3 nucleotides: TGTGCCAGCAGCGCCCGGACAGGGTACGAGCAGTACTTC. It is translated as CASSARTGYEQYF.

The table lists this clone with a count of one. This chain uses TRBV5-1 with TRBJ2-7; 11 nucleotides align to TRBD2. The CDR3 totals 15 residues. V shed 2 bases, J shed 3 bases, and the junction held 4 bases outside the gene matches. Germline assignment: CDR1 SGHRS and CDR2 YFSETQ. This chain's CDR3 is CASSFTSGSFYEQYF. The CDR3 DNA reads TGCGCCAGCAGCTTCACTAGCGGGAGTTTCTACGAGCAGTACTTC.

This chain connects TRBV6-5 to TRBJ2-2; 7 nucleotides align to TRBD2. Germline CDR1 and CDR2: MNHEY and SVGAGI. V shed 1 base and J 5 bases; nucleotides not matched to a gene: 1. The CDR3 loop spans 14 amino acids. The CDR3 nucleotides are TGTGCCAGCAGTTACTTGGGGGGGACCGGGGAGCTGTTTTTT. Translating it yields CASSYLGGTGELFF.

The table lists this clone with a few counts. The chain uses TRBV27 and TRBJ2-3; 13 bases map to TRBD2. Germline CDR1 is MNHEY and CDR2 is SMNVEV (reference sequence). V lost 3 bases and J lost 4; bases outside the gene matches: 16. The CDR3 extends over 20 amino acids. Here the CDR3 DNA reads TGTGCCAGCAGTTTCACCAGGGGTTTCGGACTAGCGGGAGACCCAGATACGCAGTATTTT. It codes for CASSFTRGFGLAGDPDTQYF.

The V gene is TRBV6-1, the J gene TRBJ2-4; 9 bases fit TRBD1. The CDR3 covers 17 residues. Trimming at V came to 1 base and at J to 3 bases, leaving 7 bases not matched to a gene. Per germline, CDR1 MNHNS and CDR2 SASEGT. CDR3 nucleotide sequence: TGTGCCAGCAGTGAAGAGGGACAGGGATTGGGCAAAAACATTCAGTACTTC. It encodes CASSEEGQGLGKNIQYF.

This rearrangement joins TRBV9 to TRBJ1-2; D perhaps matches TRBD1 (6 bases). V was shortened by 3 bases and J by 4 bases, with 13 bases between the two germline ends. The CDR3 totals 14 residues. Per germline, CDR1 SGDLS and CDR2 YYNGEE. As DNA, the CDR3 is TGTGCCAGCAGCGGGGGACAACGGCTCTATGGCTACACCTTC. This translates into CASSGGQRLYGYTF.

This chain connects TRBV27 to TRBJ2-7; TRBD1 is a possible D gene (6 bases). V lost 2 bases, J lost 2 bases, and 13 bases lay in between. The germline V gene encodes CDR1 MNHEY and CDR2 SMNVEV (reference sequence). This CDR3 has 15 residues. CDR3 residues: CASSLKQGPTYEQYF. The CDR3 bases are TGTGCCAGCAGTTTAAAACAGGGCCCAACCTACGAGCAGTACTTC.

The CDR3 region has the DNA TGCGCCAGCAGCTTGGACAGGGCCTCCTACAATGAGCAGTTCTTC. It translates to CASSLDRASYNEQFF. This chain joins TRBV5-1 and TRBJ2-1; D is possibly TRBD1 (6 bases). Trimming pared 0 bases from V and 0 bases from J, leaving 7 bases between. The CDR3 sequence is 15 residues long. The germline gives CDR1 SGHRS, CDR2 YFSETQ. The full variable domain, in which reference TRBV5-1 and TRBJ2-1 provide the parts outside the CDR3, is KAGVTQTPRYLIKTRGQQVTLSCSPISGHRSVSWYQQTPGQGLQFLFEYFSETQRNKGNFPGRFSGRQFSNSRSEMNVSTLELGDSALYLCASSLDRASYNEQFFGPGTRLTVL.

With respect to this clone: The junction does not match germline at one end; this may be a read error. This sequence joins TRBV4-1 and TRBJ1-1; 7 bases map to TRBD1. Germline CDR1 MGHRA, CDR2 YSYEKL. This CDR3 spans 13 amino acids. CDR3 DNA: TGCACCAGTCAACCGGCAGGGGGATTTGAAGCTTTCTTT. Its protein is CTSQPAGGFEAFF.

A few counts support this clone. V and J are TRBV18 and TRBJ1-5; 11 nucleotides line up with TRBD1. The length of the CDR3 is 15 residues. From germline, CDR1 is KGHSH and CDR2 LQKENI. The V and J ends lost 3 bases and 3 bases, in that order; junction bases with no gene match: 1. CDR3 in DNA: TGTGCCAGCTCACCGGGACAGGGGGTCAATCAGCCCCAGCATTTT. Translating gives CASSPGQGVNQPQHF.

This clone was detected only a few times. The rearrangement uses TRBV6-1 and TRBJ1-5; D is ambiguous. Trimming took off 2 bases at V and 0 bases at J, with 14 bases between the two ends. Germline assignment: CDR1 MNHNS and CDR2 SASEGT. This CDR3 spans 17 amino acids. The CDR3: CASSEFRNSYSNQPQHF. The CDR3 coding sequence is TGTGCCAGCAGTGAATTCAGGAACTCTTATAGCAATCAGCCCCAGCATTTT.

The rearrangement uses TRBV7-7 and TRBJ2-2; maybe TRBD1 (5 bases). This CDR3 contains 16 residues. The ends were cut back, 6 bases at V and 3 bases at J, with 17 bases in the middle. In germline, CDR1 is SSHAT, CDR2 FNYEAQ (reference sequence). The CDR3, as DNA: TGTGCCAGCAGACCCTTCGGCGGACATCACACCGGGGAGCTGTTTTTT. Protein: CASRPFGGHHTGELFF. Using reference TRBV7-7 and TRBJ2-2 for the parts outside the CDR3, the full variable domain is GAGVSQSPRYKVTKRGQDVTLRCDPISSHATLYWYQQALGQGPEFLTYFNYEAQPDKSGLPSDRFSAERPEGSISTLTIQRTEQRDSAMYRCASRPFGGHHTGELFFGEGSRLTVL.

The genes are TRBV30 and TRBJ1-1; D unclear. CDR3 length: 14 amino acids. The ends were cut back, 1 base at V and 1 base at J, with 10 bases in the middle. The germline CDR1 and CDR2 sequences are GTSNPN and SVGIG (reference sequence). The CDR3 sequence is CAWSGPRGNTEAFF. CDR3 sequence (DNA): TGTGCCTGGAGTGGACCCCGGGGGAACACTGAAGCTTTCTTT.

The chain joins TRBV9 to TRBJ2-1; 7 bases fit TRBD2. CDR3 length equals 15 residues. J was trimmed by 4 bases and V by 0 bases; bases with no gene match: 4. Germline CDR1 and CDR2: SGDLS and YYNGEE. The CDR3 loop is CASSVASGFYNEQFF. As DNA, the CDR3 is TGTGCCAGCAGCGTAGCTAGCGGATTTTACAATGAGCAGTTCTTC.